This T cell receptor beta chain stems from a study of spatial heterogeneity in lung cancer. Whole-study context: The count of detected beta-chain sequences consistently exceeded that of alpha-chain sequences. The correlation between TCR transcript counts in tumor regions and a T cell module score from matched bulk RNA-seq was strong. Study-wide results and caveats: Expanded intratumoral alpha and beta TCR counts tracked tumor mutation counts.

A distinct unique molecular identifier was carried by each TCR cDNA molecule. TCRdb independently ran MiXCR on the 5' RACE reads; one entry per CDR3 protein. The sample has about 13,000 distinct CDR3 sequences, less than 6.5% seen once; the top ten hold more than 9.5%. Regarding time point: sample taken at primary tumor resection. Extraction of whole RNA from tumor, nontumor lung or frozen PBMC preceded unsorted sequencing. In this sample, this clonotype turned up many times. What it binds is not known. The CDR3 is made up of 13 amino acids. The V end lost 3 bases, the J end lost 4 bases, and 6 bases lay between the germline ends.

The rearrangement joins TRBV12-3 or TRBV12-4 to TRBJ2-2; D call uncertain. The source is a female donor with early-stage non-small cell lung cancer. The source was lung tumor tissue, collected at surgery. CDR3 DNA: TGTGCCAGCAGTTTCAGGAGCACCGGGGAGCTGTTTTTT. Translated, it gives CASSFRSTGELFF.